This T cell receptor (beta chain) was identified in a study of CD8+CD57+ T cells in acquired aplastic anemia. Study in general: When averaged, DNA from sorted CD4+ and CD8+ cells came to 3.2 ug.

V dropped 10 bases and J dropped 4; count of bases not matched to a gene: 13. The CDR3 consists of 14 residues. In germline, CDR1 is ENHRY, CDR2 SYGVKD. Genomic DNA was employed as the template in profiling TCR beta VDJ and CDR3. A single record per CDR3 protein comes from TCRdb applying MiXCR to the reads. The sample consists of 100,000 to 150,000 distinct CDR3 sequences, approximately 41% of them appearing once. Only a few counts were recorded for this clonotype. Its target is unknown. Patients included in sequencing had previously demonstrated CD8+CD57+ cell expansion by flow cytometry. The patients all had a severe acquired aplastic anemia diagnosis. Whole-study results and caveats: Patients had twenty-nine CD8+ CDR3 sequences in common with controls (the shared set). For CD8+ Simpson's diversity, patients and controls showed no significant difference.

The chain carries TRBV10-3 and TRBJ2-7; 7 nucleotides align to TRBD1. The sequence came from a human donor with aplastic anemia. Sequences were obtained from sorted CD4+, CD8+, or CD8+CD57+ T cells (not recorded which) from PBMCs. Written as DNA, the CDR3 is TGTGCCACCTCGAACAGGGGTAGCTCTTACGAGCAGTACTTC. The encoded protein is CATSNRGSSYEQYF.